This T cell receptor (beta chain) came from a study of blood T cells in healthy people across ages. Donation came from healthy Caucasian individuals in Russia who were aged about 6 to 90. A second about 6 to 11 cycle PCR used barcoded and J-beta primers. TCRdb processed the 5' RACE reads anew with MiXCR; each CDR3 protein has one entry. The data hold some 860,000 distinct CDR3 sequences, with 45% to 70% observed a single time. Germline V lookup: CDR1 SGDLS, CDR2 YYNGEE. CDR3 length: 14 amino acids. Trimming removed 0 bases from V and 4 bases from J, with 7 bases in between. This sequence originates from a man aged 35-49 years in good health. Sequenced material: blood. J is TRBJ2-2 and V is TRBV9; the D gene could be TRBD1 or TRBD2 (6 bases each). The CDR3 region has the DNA TGTGCCAGCAGCGTAGAGGGGGGCACCGGGGAGCTGTTTTTT. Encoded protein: CASSVEGGTGELFF.